These 27 T cell receptor beta chains were all obtained from the same sample, sequenced in a study of T-cell reconstitution after alpha-beta-depleted transplantation in children. The authors prepared the TCRbeta library with unique molecular identifiers. TCRdb called the PCR reads again in MiXCR, with one record for every CDR3 protein. The sample contains about a million distinct CDR3 sequences, about 29% of which appear only once. Sequencing used PBMCs, mostly from graft donor cells, obtained 360 days after TCRalphabeta/CD19-depleted stem cell transplant. The receptors derive from a boy less than two years old who had a stem cell transplant for SCID, so the T cells may come from the graft donor.

The table lists this clonotype with a few counts. This chain connects TRBV28 to TRBJ2-3; D gene unclear. The CDR3 has 16 residues. V was pared by 3 bases and J by 2 bases, with 15 bases between. The germline CDR1 and CDR2 sequences are MDHEN and SYDVKM. The chain's CDR3 is CASSLYPVRFTDTQYF. The CDR3 region has the DNA TGTGCCAGCAGTTTGTATCCGGTTAGGTTCACAGATACGCAGTATTTT. Full variable domain (rest looked up from reference TRBV28 and TRBJ2-3): DVKVTQSSRYLVKRTGEKVFLECVQDMDHENMFWYRQDPGLGLRLIYFSYDVKMKEKGDIPEGYSVSREKKERFSLILESASTNQTSMYLCASSLYPVRFTDTQYFGPGTRLTVL.

This clonotype turned up a few times. This CDR3 is CASSDWQRWTGELFF. CDR3 nucleotide sequence: TGTGCCAGCAGTGATTGGCAGCGGTGGACCGGGGAGCTGTTTTTT. V gene TRBV2 combines with J gene TRBJ2-2, with D maybe TRBD2 (5 bases). Deletions cut 3 bases from V and 5 bases from J, with 13 bases between. The CDR3 spans 15 residues. CDR1 is SNHLY and CDR2 is FYNNEI in the germline V gene. The full variable domain, its missing parts supplied by reference TRBV2 and TRBJ2-2, is EPEVTQTPSHQVTQMGQEVILRCVPISNHLYFYWYRQILGQKVEFLVSFYNNEISEKSEIFDDQFSVERPDGSNFTLKIRSTKLEDSAMYFCASSDWQRWTGELFFGEGSRLTVL.

Worth noting for this clonotype: The junction does not match germline at one end; this may be a read error. This chain connects TRBV6-2 or TRBV6-3 to TRBJ2-5, with 9 bases that match TRBD2. This CDR3 is built from 15 residues. Germline CDR1 is MNHEY and CDR2 is SVGEGT. The CDR3 loop is CVSRFGGLASETQYF. For the CDR3, the DNA is TGTGTCAGCAGATTCGGAGGACTAGCGTCCGAGACCCAGTACTTC.

This clonotype occurred a few times. The chain combines TRBV20-1 with TRBJ2-5; D is perhaps TRBD2 (6 bases). Germline lookup yields CDR1 DFQATT and CDR2 SNEGSKA (reference sequence). This CDR3 region has 14 residues. V lost 3 bases and J lost 4, with 15 bases in between. CDR3 sequence reads: CSARDQTSRETQYF. As DNA, the CDR3 is TGCAGTGCTAGGGACCAAACTAGCAGAGAGACCCAGTACTTC.

The V call is TRBV29-1, the J call TRBJ2-1, with 9 bases aligning to TRBD2. Germline V gene sequence: CDR1 SQVTM, CDR2 ANQGSEA. CDR3 length: 16 amino acids. The junction had 10 bases not matched to a gene; V was cut back by 3 bases and J by 4 bases. Here the CDR3 reads CSVDPSGVRGYNEQFF. The CDR3 nucleotides read TGCAGCGTTGACCCTAGCGGGGTGAGGGGGTACAATGAGCAGTTCTTC.

This clonotype came up many times. This chain joins TRBV4-1 and TRBJ2-2; 9 bases match TRBD2. This CDR3 contains 16 residues. The junction had 15 bases not matched to a gene; V was cut back by 6 bases and J by 10 bases. Germline V gene sequence: CDR1 MGHRA, CDR2 YSYEKL. Here the CDR3 DNA reads TGCGCCAGCAGTATTCTAGCGGGGCTACCGCGTCAGGAGCTGTTTTTT. The encoded protein is CASSILAGLPRQELFF.

This clonotype was counted a few times. This chain connects TRBV29-1 to TRBJ2-2; D is tentatively TRBD1 or TRBD2 (5 bases each). V shed 4 bases and J shed 1 base, with 16 bases lying between them. Germline CDR1 and CDR2: SQVTM and ANQGSEA. The CDR3 covers 16 residues. The CDR3 DNA is TGCAGCGTTGGGTCCCCCGGGACGCTGAACACCGGGGAGCTGTTTTTT. It codes for CSVGSPGTLNTGELFF.

The V gene is TRBV10-3, the J gene TRBJ2-1; the D gene could be TRBD1 or TRBD2 (6 bases each). This CDR3 region has 14 residues. Germline V lookup: CDR1 ENHRY, CDR2 SYGVKD. V lost 6 bases and J 6 bases, leaving 15 bases between the germline ends. The CDR3 DNA reads TGTGCCATCAGCGGGGGAGACAGGTCCAATGAGCAGTTCTTC. It yields the protein CAISGGDRSNEQFF.

The genes are TRBV4-3 and TRBJ2-7; no reliable D call. With 4 bases removed from V and 1 base from J, the gap between germline ends came to 17 bases. CDR3 length: 16 amino acids. Germline CDR1 is LGHNA and CDR2 is YSLEER. For the CDR3, the DNA is TGCGCCAGCAGCCCACGGGCTTATGGGGAATCCTACGAGCAGTACTTC. It translates to CASSPRAYGESYEQYF.

This clonotype was counted between two and nine times. At one of its ends the junction is not consistent with the germline gene, which may arise from a read error. The V and J genes are TRBV6-2 or TRBV6-3 and TRBJ1-3; D is uncertain. CDR3 size: 15 residues. Per germline, CDR1 MNHEY and CDR2 SVGEGT. CDR3 in DNA: TGTGCCAGCAGCTTTCTTGGAACGACTGGAAGCACCATATATTTT. Translation gives CASSFLGTTGSTIYF.

The sample holds a few counts of this clonotype. The chain combines TRBV4-1 with TRBJ2-4; D unclear. V lost 6 bases and J 2 bases, leaving 17 bases between the germline ends. CDR3 length: 16 residues. CDR1 MGHRA and CDR2 YSYEKL come from the germline V gene. In nucleotides, the CDR3 is TGCGCCAGCAGTCGTACGCTTTTGGGGACCAAAAACATTCAGTACTTC. This gives the protein CASSRTLLGTKNIQYF.

The V call is TRBV20-1, the J call TRBJ2-7, with D perhaps TRBD2 (6 bases). The germline CDR1 and CDR2 sequences are DFQATT and SNEGSKA (reference sequence). This CDR3 contains 15 residues. Trimming shortened V by 0 bases and J by 5 bases, and 17 bases separated the two germline ends. DNA of the CDR3: TGCAGTGCTAGAGAGGTAGGAGGGACCCGGCACGAGCAGTACTTC. Its protein product is CSAREVGGTRHEQYF.

Only a few counts were recorded for this clonotype. CDR3 bases: TGTGCCAGCTCACCATTATCAGGCCCAAACACTGAAGCTTTCTTT. Translated, it gives CASSPLSGPNTEAFF. The chain uses TRBV18 and TRBJ1-1, with D uncertain. Germline V gene data show CDR1 as KGHSH and CDR2 as LQKENI. This CDR3 comprises 15 residues. Between the trimmed V and J ends, which lost 2 bases and 2 bases, there was a span of 12 bases.

This clonotype has a handful of counts. The CDR3 DNA reads as TGTGCCAGCAGCCAAGGGGGACTAGGTGAAGAGACCCAGTACTTC. Translated: CASSQGGLGEETQYF. The chain recombines TRBV4-2 with TRBJ2-5; 8 bases map to TRBD2. CDR1 and CDR2 from the germline V gene are LGHNA and YNFKEQ. The CDR3 extends over 15 amino acids. Trimming took 1 base from V and 3 from J; bases not matched to a gene: 4.

This clonotype has at least ten counts. The chain uses TRBV3-1 and TRBJ2-1; 14 nucleotides line up with TRBD2. The germline gives CDR1 LGHDT, CDR2 YNNKEL (reference sequence). J lost 3 bases, V lost 3 bases, and 7 bases had no gene match. The CDR3 sequence is 18 residues long. DNA of the CDR3: TGTGCCAGCAGCCATCCGACTAGCGGGGGGGCCGTCTACAATGAGCAGTTCTTC. Amino acids: CASSHPTSGGAVYNEQFF.

The V call is TRBV30, the J call TRBJ2-3, with 10 bases aligning to TRBD1. Germline trimming cut 5 bases from V and 3 bases from J; bases unmatched to any gene: 5. The germline CDR1 and CDR2 sequences are GTSNPN and SVGIG (reference sequence). CDR3 size: 14 residues. The CDR3 reads CAWGRGQGTDTQYF. The CDR3 region has the DNA TGTGCCTGGGGCCGGGGACAGGGGACAGATACGCAGTATTTT.

The rearrangement links TRBV7-3 to TRBJ1-5; TRBD1 is a possible D gene (5 bases). Germline V gene sequence: CDR1 SGHTA, CDR2 FQGTGA. V shed 1 base and J shed 0 bases, with 16 bases lying between them. The CDR3 is 18 amino acids. CDR3 protein: CASSLKFGTFYSNQPQHF. The CDR3 nucleotides are TGTGCCAGCAGCTTAAAATTCGGGACTTTCTATAGCAATCAGCCCCAGCATTTT.

The chain uses TRBV15 and TRBJ2-7, with TRBD2 as a possible D gene (6 bases). The CDR3 runs to 14 residues. Trimming took off 5 bases at V and 2 bases at J, with 13 bases between the two ends. Per germline, CDR1 LNHNV and CDR2 YYDKDF (reference sequence). CDR3 sequence reads: CATSGGSGPYEQYF. The CDR3 DNA sequence: TGTGCCACCAGCGGGGGGTCAGGACCCTACGAGCAGTACTTC.

This clonotype was counted a few times. J is TRBJ2-7 and V is TRBV4-1; 8 positions match TRBD2. Germline CDR1 reads MGHRA; CDR2 reads YSYEKL. The CDR3 contains 15 residues. Trimming took 1 base from V and 4 from J; bases not matched to a gene: 6. The CDR3 here is CASSQGRGAGYEQYF. CDR3 DNA: TGCGCCAGCAGCCAAGGGCGGGGGGCTGGGTACGAGCAGTACTTC.

This clonotype was seen only a few times. V and J are TRBV29-1 and TRBJ1-1; D not certain. The CDR3 has 13 residues. CDR1 is SQVTM and CDR2 is ANQGSEA in the germline V gene. The V end lost 6 bases, the J end lost 3 bases, and 14 bases lay between the germline ends. The CDR3 here is CSVGVLGYTEAFF. DNA of the CDR3: TGCAGCGTGGGTGTCCTAGGGTACACTGAAGCTTTCTTT. Full variable domain (remainder filled in from reference TRBV29-1 and TRBJ1-1): SAVISQKPSRDICQRGTSLTIQCQVDSQVTMMFWYRQQPGQSLTLIATANQGSEATYESGFVIDKFPISRPNLTFSTLTVSNMSPEDSSIYLCSVGVLGYTEAFFGQGTRLTVV.

This chain uses TRBV12-3 or TRBV12-4 with TRBJ1-1, with a possible D match to TRBD1 (5 bases). Trimming removed 6 bases at V and 4 bases at J, with 12 bases between. This CDR3 region has 13 residues. DNA for the CDR3: TGTGCCAGCAGACCTAGACAGTTCACTGAAGCTTTCTTT. Translation gives CASRPRQFTEAFF.

V and J are TRBV27 and TRBJ1-3, with D possibly being TRBD1 (6 bases). CDR1 and CDR2 (germline): MNHEY, SMNVEV (reference sequence). Trimming left V 3 bases short and J 2 bases short, with 14 bases between. The CDR3 consists of 16 residues. The chain's CDR3 is CASSFGPPGAGNTIYF. DNA of the CDR3: TGTGCCAGCAGTTTTGGTCCTCCAGGGGCTGGAAACACCATATATTTT.

The rearrangement joins TRBV25-1 to TRBJ2-7; maybe TRBD2 (5 bases). This CDR3 contains 14 residues. V was shortened by 1 base and J by 5 bases, with 12 bases between the two germline ends. Germline V gene sequence: CDR1 MGHDK, CDR2 SYGVNS. CDR3 nucleotide sequence: TGTGCCAGCAGTGAATTACGGGGTTCCCACGAGCAGTACTTC. It specifies CASSELRGSHEQYF.

The rearrangement joins TRBV29-1 to TRBJ1-1; no definite D call. The V and J ends lost 5 bases and 0 bases respectively, with 16 bases between them. CDR3 length equals 15 residues. The germline gives CDR1 SQVTM, CDR2 ANQGSEA. The CDR3 spells CSVLKGQSMNTEAFF. The CDR3 DNA reads TGCAGCGTTTTGAAAGGGCAGTCGATGAACACTGAAGCTTTCTTT.

This chain joins TRBV12-3 or TRBV12-4 and TRBJ2-5, with 8 bases aligning to TRBD2. There are 16 residues in the CDR3. J lost 4 bases, V lost 4 bases, and 11 bases had no gene match. The CDR3 is CASSSRAGDVLETQYF. CDR3 in DNA: TGTGCCAGCAGTTCCCGAGCGGGGGATGTCTTAGAGACCCAGTACTTC.

The gene calls are TRBV12-3 or TRBV12-4 and TRBJ2-5, with D possibly being TRBD1 or TRBD2 (5 bases each). This CDR3 region has 17 residues. V lost 2 bases to trimming and J lost 3 bases, with 19 bases between them. The chain's CDR3 is CASSLRLLADRKETQYF. The CDR3 bases are TGTGCCAGCAGTTTAAGGCTCCTAGCCGACAGAAAAGAGACCCAGTACTTC.

The chain carries TRBV15 and TRBJ2-5; 11 nucleotides align to TRBD2. The V and J ends lost 5 bases and 7 bases, in that order; junction bases with no gene match: 12. Germline values: CDR1 LNHNV, CDR2 YYDKDF (reference sequence). This CDR3 comprises 16 residues. CDR3 DNA: TGTGCCACCAGCGCCACAGTAGCGGGGGGGTCCGGGACCCAGTACTTC. Residues: CATSATVAGGSGTQYF.